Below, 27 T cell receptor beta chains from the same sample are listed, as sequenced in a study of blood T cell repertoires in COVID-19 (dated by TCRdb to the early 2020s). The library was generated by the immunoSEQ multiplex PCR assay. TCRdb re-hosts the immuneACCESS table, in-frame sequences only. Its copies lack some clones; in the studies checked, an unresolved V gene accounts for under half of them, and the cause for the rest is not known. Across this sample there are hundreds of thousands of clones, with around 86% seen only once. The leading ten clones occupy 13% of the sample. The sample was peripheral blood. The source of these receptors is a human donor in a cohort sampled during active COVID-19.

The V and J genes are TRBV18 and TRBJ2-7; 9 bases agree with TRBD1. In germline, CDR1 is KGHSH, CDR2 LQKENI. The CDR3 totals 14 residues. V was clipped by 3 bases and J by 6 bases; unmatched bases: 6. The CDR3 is CASSPPTTGGEQYF. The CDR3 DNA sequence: TGTGCCAGCTCACCCCCGACGACAGGGGGCGAGCAGTACTTC.

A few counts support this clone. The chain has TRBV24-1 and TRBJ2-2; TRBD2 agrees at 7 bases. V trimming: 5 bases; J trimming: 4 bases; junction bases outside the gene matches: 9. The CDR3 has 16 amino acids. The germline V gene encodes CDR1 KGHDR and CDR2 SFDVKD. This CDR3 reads CATSGNGAGRTGELFF. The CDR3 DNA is TGTGCCACCAGTGGCAATGGAGCGGGGCGCACCGGGGAGCTGTTTTTT.

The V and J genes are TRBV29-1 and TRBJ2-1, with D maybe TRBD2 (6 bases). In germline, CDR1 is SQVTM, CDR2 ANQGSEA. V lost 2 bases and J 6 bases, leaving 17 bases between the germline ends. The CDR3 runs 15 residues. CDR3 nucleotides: TGCAGCGTTGAAATTAGGGAGGTGAAAATCAATGAGCAGTTCTTC. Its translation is CSVEIREVKINEQFF.

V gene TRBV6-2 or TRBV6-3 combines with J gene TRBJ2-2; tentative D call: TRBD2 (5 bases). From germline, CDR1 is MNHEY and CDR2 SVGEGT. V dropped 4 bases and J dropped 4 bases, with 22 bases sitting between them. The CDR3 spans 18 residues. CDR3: CASSSPETRELSTGELFF. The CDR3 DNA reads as TGTGCCAGCAGTTCGCCCGAGACGAGGGAGCTTTCCACCGGGGAGCTGTTTTTT.

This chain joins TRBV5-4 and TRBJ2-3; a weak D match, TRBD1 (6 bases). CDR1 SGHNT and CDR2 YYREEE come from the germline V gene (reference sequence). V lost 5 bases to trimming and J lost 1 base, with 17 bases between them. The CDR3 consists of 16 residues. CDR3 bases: TGTGCCAGCAGACTTGCAGGGGACCGGGGCACAGATACGCAGTATTTT. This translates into CASRLAGDRGTDTQYF.

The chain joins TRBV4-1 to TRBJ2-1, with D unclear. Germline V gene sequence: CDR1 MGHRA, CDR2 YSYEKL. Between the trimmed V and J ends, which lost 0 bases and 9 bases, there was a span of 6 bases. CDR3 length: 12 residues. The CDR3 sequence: CASSQDPLEQFF. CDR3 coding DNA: TGCGCCAGCAGCCAAGATCCCCTTGAGCAGTTCTTC.

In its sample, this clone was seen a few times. The CDR3 DNA reads as TGTGCCAGCAGCGTATCGGGACAGGGGTTTGAGCAGTTCTTC. Its protein is CASSVSGQGFEQFF. V usage is TRBV9 and J usage is TRBJ2-1; TRBD1 agrees at 10 bases. Germline-derived CDR1 and CDR2 are SGDLS and YYNGEE. The CDR3 covers 14 residues. Unmatched junction bases numbered 4, after V lost 1 base and J lost 9 bases.

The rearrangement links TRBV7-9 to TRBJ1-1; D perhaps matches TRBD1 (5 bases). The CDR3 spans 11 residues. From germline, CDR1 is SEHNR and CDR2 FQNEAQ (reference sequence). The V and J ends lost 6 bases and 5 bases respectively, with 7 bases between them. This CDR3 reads CASRQGTEAFF. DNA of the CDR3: TGTGCCAGCAGGCAGGGAACTGAAGCTTTCTTT.

The CDR3 is CASSQGIAGSHTQYF. The CDR3 DNA reads as TGTGCCAGCAGCCAGGGGATAGCGGGGTCCCATACGCAGTATTTT. The chain uses TRBV5-6 and TRBJ2-3; the match to TRBD2 covers 8 bases. From germline, CDR1 is SGHDT and CDR2 YYEEEE. Trimming removed 4 bases from V and 7 bases from J; junction bases left unmatched: 11. This CDR3 is built from 15 residues. The whole variable domain, filled in from reference TRBV5-6 and TRBJ2-3, reads DAGVTQSPTHLIKTRGQQVTLRCSPKSGHDTVSWYQQALGQGPQFIFQYYEEEERQRGNFPDRFSGHQFPNYSSELNVNALLLGDSALYLCASSQGIAGSHTQYFGPGTRLTVL.

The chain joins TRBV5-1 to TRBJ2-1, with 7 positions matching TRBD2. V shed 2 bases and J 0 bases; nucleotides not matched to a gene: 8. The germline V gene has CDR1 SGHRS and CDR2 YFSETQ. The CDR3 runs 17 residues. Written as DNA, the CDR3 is TGCGCCAGCAGCTTTCGACTAGCCCCGAGCTCCTACAATGAGCAGTTCTTC. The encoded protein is CASSFRLAPSSYNEQFF.

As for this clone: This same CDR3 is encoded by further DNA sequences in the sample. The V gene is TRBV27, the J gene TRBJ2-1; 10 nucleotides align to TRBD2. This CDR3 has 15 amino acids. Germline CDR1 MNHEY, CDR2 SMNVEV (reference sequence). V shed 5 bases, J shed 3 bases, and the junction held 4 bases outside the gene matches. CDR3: CASSLQREGYNEQFF. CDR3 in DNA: TGTGCCAGCAGTCTCCAGCGGGAGGGCTACAATGAGCAGTTCTTC.

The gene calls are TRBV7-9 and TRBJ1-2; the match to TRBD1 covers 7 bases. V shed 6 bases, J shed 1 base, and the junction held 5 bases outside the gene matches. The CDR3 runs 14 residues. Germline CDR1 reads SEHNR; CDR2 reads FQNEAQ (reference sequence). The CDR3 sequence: CASSTGQHNYGYTF. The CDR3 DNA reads TGTGCCAGCAGTACGGGACAGCATAACTATGGCTACACCTTC.

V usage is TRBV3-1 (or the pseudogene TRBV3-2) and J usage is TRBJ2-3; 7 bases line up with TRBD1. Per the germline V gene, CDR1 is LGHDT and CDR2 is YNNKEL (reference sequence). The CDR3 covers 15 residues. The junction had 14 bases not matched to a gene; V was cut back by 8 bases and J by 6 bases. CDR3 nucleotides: TGTGCCAGCTCTCCGACAGGGTTCAGGTCGGATACGCAGTATTTT. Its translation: CASSPTGFRSDTQYF.

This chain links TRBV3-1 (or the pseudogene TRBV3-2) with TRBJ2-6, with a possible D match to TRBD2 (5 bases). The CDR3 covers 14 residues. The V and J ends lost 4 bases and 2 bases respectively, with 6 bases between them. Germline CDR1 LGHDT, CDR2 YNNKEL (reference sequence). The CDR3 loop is CASSPGTGANVLTF. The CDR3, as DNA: TGTGCCAGCAGCCCGGGGACTGGGGCCAACGTCCTGACTTTC.

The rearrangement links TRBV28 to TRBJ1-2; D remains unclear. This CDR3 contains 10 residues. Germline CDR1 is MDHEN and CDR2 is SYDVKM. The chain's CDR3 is CASKNYGYTF. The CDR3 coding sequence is TGTGCATCAAAAAACTATGGCTACACCTTC.

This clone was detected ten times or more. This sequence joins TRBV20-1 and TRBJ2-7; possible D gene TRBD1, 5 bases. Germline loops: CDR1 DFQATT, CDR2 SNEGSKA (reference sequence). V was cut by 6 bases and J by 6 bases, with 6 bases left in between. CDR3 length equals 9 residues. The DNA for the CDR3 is TGCAGTGCAGGGGTCGAGCAGTACTTC. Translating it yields CSAGVEQYF.

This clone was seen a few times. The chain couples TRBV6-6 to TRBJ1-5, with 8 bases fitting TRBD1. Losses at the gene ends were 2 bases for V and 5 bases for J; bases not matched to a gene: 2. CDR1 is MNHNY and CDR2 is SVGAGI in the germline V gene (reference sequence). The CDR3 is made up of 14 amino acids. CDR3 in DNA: TGTGCCAGCAGTTACACAGGGGGGGATCAGCCCCAGCATTTT. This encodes CASSYTGGDQPQHF.

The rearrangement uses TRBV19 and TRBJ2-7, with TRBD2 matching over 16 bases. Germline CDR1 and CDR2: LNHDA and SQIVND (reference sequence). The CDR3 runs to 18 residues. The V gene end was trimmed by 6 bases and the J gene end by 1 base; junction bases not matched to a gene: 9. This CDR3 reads CASSRGTSGRAGSYEQYF. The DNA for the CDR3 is TGTGCCAGTAGCCGCGGGACTAGCGGGAGGGCCGGATCCTACGAGCAGTACTTC.

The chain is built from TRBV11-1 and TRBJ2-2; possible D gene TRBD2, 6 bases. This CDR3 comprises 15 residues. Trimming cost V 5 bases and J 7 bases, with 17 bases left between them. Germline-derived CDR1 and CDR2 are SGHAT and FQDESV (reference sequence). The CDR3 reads CASSRTTNWGGELFF. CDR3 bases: TGTGCCAGCAGCCGGACTACGAATTGGGGCGGGGAGCTGTTTTTT.

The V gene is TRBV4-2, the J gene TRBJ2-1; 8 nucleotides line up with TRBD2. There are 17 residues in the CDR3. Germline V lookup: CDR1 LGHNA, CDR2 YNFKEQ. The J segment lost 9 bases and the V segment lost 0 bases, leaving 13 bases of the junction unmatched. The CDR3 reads CASSQEGSGILYGEQFF. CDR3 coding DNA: TGTGCCAGCAGCCAAGAGGGTAGCGGGATTCTTTATGGTGAGCAGTTCTTC.

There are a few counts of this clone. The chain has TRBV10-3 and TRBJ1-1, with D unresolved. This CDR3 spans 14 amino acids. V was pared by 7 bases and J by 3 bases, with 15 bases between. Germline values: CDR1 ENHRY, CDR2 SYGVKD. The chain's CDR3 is CAIKSLGEYTEAFF. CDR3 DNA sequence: TGTGCCATCAAGTCCCTGGGAGAGTACACTGAAGCTTTCTTT.

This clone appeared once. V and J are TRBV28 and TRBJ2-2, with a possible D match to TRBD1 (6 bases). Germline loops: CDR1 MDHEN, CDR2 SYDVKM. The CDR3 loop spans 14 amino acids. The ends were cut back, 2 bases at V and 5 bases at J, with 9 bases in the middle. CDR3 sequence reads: CASSLPQGTGELFF. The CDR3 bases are TGTGCCAGCAGTTTACCTCAGGGGACCGGGGAGCTGTTTTTT.

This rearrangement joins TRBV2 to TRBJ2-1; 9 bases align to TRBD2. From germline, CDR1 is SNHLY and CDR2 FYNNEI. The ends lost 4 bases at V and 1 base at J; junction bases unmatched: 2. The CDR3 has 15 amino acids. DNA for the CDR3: TGTGCCAGCAGTGCTAGCGGGGAGTCCTACAATGAGCAGTTCTTC. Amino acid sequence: CASSASGESYNEQFF.

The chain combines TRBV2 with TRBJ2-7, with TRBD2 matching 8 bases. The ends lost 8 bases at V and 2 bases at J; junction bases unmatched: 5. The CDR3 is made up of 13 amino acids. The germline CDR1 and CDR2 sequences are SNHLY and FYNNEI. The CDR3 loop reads CASVQRETYEQYF. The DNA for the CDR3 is TGTGCCAGCGTTCAGCGGGAGACCTACGAGCAGTACTTC.

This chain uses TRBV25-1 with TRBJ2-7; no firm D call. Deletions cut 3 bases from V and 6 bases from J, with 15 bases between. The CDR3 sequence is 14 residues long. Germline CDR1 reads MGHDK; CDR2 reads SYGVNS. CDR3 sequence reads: CASSDPGSIGEQYF. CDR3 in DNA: TGTGCCAGCAGTGACCCGGGTAGCATAGGCGAGCAGTACTTC.

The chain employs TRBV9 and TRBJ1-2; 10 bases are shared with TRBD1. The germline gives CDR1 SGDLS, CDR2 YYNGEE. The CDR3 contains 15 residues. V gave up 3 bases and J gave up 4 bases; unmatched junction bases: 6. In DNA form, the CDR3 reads TGTGCCAGCAGCGCGACAGGGGGCCTCCTCTATGGCTACACCTTC. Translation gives CASSATGGLLYGYTF.

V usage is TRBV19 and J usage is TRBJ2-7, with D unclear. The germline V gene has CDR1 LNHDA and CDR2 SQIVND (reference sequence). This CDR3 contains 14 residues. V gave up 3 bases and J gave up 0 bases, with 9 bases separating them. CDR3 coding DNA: TGTGCCAGTAGTATGGCACAGAACTCCTACGAGCAGTACTTC. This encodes CASSMAQNSYEQYF.